This T cell receptor beta chain was recorded in a study of cytomegalovirus exposure and HLA in healthy donors. Study summary: Clustering assigned 70% to 90% of the roughly 430 genotyped donors to the Caucasian-associated ancestry cluster.

The PCR employed 60 Vbeta primers together with 13 Jbeta primers. Sequencing was performed with immunoSEQ multiplex PCR; in TCRdb, only in-frame clones are kept and a portion is missing. The sample comprises 85,000 to 100,000 clones, about three quarters of which are singletons, and less than 9% rests with the top ten. What was sequenced was PBMCs. This receptor was taken from a man aged 40-49 years in good health and CMV-seropositive.

The CDR3 DNA follows: TGTGCCAGCAGTATCCTAGGGGATATGGGCGCAGATACGCAGTATTTT. This translates into CASSILGDMGADTQYF. The chain links TRBV5-6 to TRBJ2-3, with a weak D call TRBD1 (5 bases). Germline values: CDR1 SGHDT, CDR2 YYEEEE. The CDR3 has 16 residues. V lost 5 bases to trimming and J lost 4 bases, with 20 bases between them.